Each of the 31 T cell receptor beta chains below was sequenced from the same sample in a study of T cells of healthy individuals. TCRdb reprocessed the 5' RACE reads with MiXCR, giving one entry per CDR3 protein. The sample holds around 53,000 distinct CDR3 sequences; over 12% are singletons and the top ten take roughly 16%. These receptors were collected from a human donor in good health.

This clonotype was seen repeatedly, ten times or more. V is TRBV2 and J is TRBJ2-3; 9 nucleotides match TRBD2. CDR1 and CDR2 from the germline V gene are SNHLY and FYNNEI. This CDR3 is built from 14 residues. J gave up 6 bases and V 7 bases, and 8 bases lay outside the gene matches. The CDR3 coding sequence is TGTGCCAGCACCCCCGGACTAGCGCGCGATACGCAGTATTTT. Protein sequence: CASTPGLARDTQYF.

This clonotype was observed a handful of times. The CDR3 DNA reads TGTGCCAGCAGTCCCGGACAGGGCAGATCCTACGAGCAGTACTTC. It codes for CASSPGQGRSYEQYF. This chain links TRBV14 with TRBJ2-7, with 8 bases that match TRBD1. The V and J ends lost 6 bases and 1 base, in that order; junction bases with no gene match: 8. Germline V lookup: CDR1 SGHDN, CDR2 FVKESK. CDR3 size: 15 residues. The full variable domain, with the rest looked up from reference TRBV14 and TRBJ2-7, is EAGVTQFPSHSVIEKGQTVTLRCDPISGHDNLYWYRRVMGKEIKFLLHFVKESKQDESGMPNNRFLAERTGGTYSTLKVQPAELEDSGVYFCASSPGQGRSYEQYFGPGTRLTVT.

This clonotype was recorded many times. The rearrangement joins TRBV20-1 to TRBJ1-2; D is uncertain. The V gene lost 3 bases and the J gene lost 4 bases, with 12 bases spanning the gap. This CDR3 spans 13 amino acids. Germline CDR1 and CDR2: DFQATT and SNEGSKA (reference sequence). The CDR3 loop is CSASLGVGYGYTF. In DNA form, the CDR3 reads TGCAGTGCTAGTCTCGGGGTCGGCTATGGCTACACCTTC.

As DNA, the CDR3 is TGCAGTGCTAGAGATGGGGGGCGCACAGATACGCAGTATTTT. Translated: CSARDGGRTDTQYF. The chain joins TRBV20-1 to TRBJ2-3; D assignment may be TRBD1 or TRBD2 (6 bases each). From germline, CDR1 is DFQATT and CDR2 SNEGSKA (reference sequence). This CDR3 has 14 residues. Between the trimmed V and J ends, which lost 0 bases and 1 base, there was a span of 8 bases.

This clonotype has at least ten counts. The chain carries TRBV7-6 and TRBJ1-1; unclear D gene. The CDR3 contains 14 residues. The V gene's germline CDR1 is SGHVS and CDR2 FNYEAQ. The V end was cut by 5 bases, the J end by 0 bases, with 10 bases between. The CDR3 protein is CASSPGFMNTEAFF. CDR3 coding DNA: TGTGCCAGCAGCCCCGGTTTCATGAACACTGAAGCTTTCTTT. Full variable domain (rest looked up from reference TRBV7-6 and TRBJ1-1): GAGVSQSPRYKVTKRGQDVALRCDPISGHVSLYWYRQALGQGPEFLTYFNYEAQQDKSGLPNDRFSAERPEGSISTLTIQRTEQRDSAMYRCASSPGFMNTEAFFGQGTRLTVV.

This clonotype was seen a few times. The chain is built from TRBV5-1 and TRBJ2-3; D might be TRBD2 (5 bases). CDR3 size: 16 residues. Trimming removed 4 bases at V and 3 bases at J, with 18 bases between. Germline loops: CDR1 SGHRS, CDR2 YFSETQ. The CDR3 region is CASSPQTVRGTDTQYF. The CDR3 DNA reads TGCGCCAGCAGCCCCCAGACGGTCCGCGGGACAGATACGCAGTATTTT.

In this sample, this clonotype turned up a few times. The chain recombines TRBV5-1 with TRBJ2-3; TRBD1 matches 8 bases. CDR3 length: 17 amino acids. Germline CDR1 SGHRS, CDR2 YFSETQ. The V and J ends lost 4 bases and 2 bases, in that order; junction bases with no gene match: 12. The chain's CDR3 is CASSIGQGPLITDTQYF. The CDR3 DNA follows: TGCGCCAGCAGCATAGGACAGGGCCCTCTCATCACAGATACGCAGTATTTT.

V and J are TRBV4-1 and TRBJ2-6; tentatively, D is TRBD1 or TRBD2 (5 bases each). V dropped 4 bases and J dropped 19 bases, with 26 bases sitting between them. This CDR3 comprises 15 residues. Germline values: CDR1 MGHRA, CDR2 YSYEKL. CDR3 sequence: CASSRDPTGTEGRTF. CDR3 DNA: TGCGCCAGCAGCCGCGATCCAACCGGGACGGAAGGAAGAACTTTC.

This chain joins TRBV7-2 and TRBJ2-1, with D unclear. The ends were cut back, 0 bases at V and 3 bases at J, with 12 bases in the middle. Germline-derived CDR1 and CDR2 are SGHTA and FQGNSA. CDR3 length equals 16 residues. CDR3 sequence (DNA): TGTGCCAGCAGCTTAGCCACAGCGCCAAACTACAATGAGCAGTTCTTC. As protein: CASSLATAPNYNEQFF. The full variable domain, with the rest looked up from reference TRBV7-2 and TRBJ2-1, is GAGVSQSPSNKVTEKGKDVELRCDPISGHTALYWYRQSLGQGLEFLIYFQGNSAPDKSGLPSDRFSAERTGGSVSTLTIQRTQQEDSAVYLCASSLATAPNYNEQFFGPGTRLTVL.

The chain is built from TRBV10-3 and TRBJ2-1; TRBD2 is a possible D gene (7 bases). Germline V gene sequence: CDR1 ENHRY, CDR2 SYGVKD. The V end lost 4 bases, the J end lost 7 bases, and 17 bases lay between the germline ends. There are 15 residues in the CDR3. The CDR3 is CAISVAGAAQNEQFF. The CDR3 bases are TGTGCCATCAGTGTGGCGGGGGCAGCTCAGAATGAGCAGTTCTTC.

Ten or more counts support this clonotype. The V and J genes are TRBV5-8 and TRBJ2-7, with 7 nucleotides matching TRBD1. V lost 4 bases, J lost 2 bases, and 12 bases stayed unmatched. This CDR3 has 16 residues. Germline loops: CDR1 SGHTS, CDR2 YDEGEE. Written as DNA, the CDR3 is TGTGCCAGCAGCCGCACCTACGGGACAGAAGCCTACGAGCAGTACTTC. Translated, it gives CASSRTYGTEAYEQYF.

This clonotype was detected ten times or more. This sequence joins TRBV12-3 or TRBV12-4 and TRBJ1-2; D might be TRBD1 (5 bases). V was pared by 6 bases and J by 4 bases, with 12 bases between. The CDR3 has 13 residues. The CDR3 DNA reads TGTGCCAGCAGCGCAGGGACCGTCTATGGCTACACCTTC. As protein: CASSAGTVYGYTF.

The chain uses TRBV20-1 and TRBJ2-7; 10 bases map to TRBD1. Germline CDR1 DFQATT, CDR2 SNEGSKA (reference sequence). The CDR3 spans 13 residues. J gave up 4 bases and V 4 bases, and 4 bases lay outside the gene matches. In DNA, the CDR3 is TGCAGTGCTAACCGGGACAGGGGTTACGAGCAGTACTTC. Amino acid sequence: CSANRDRGYEQYF.

At least ten counts were recorded for this clonotype. The chain links TRBV10-3 to TRBJ2-7; TRBD1 matches 11 bases. CDR3 size: 16 residues. With V trimmed by 4 bases and J by 3 bases, 8 bases remained unmatched. Germline V gives CDR1 ENHRY, CDR2 SYGVKD. CDR3 coding DNA: TGTGCCATCAGTGCTAATCCGGGACAGGGGGTCTACGAGCAGTACTTC. Protein product: CAISANPGQGVYEQYF.

This clonotype has at least ten counts. The chain combines TRBV6-2 or TRBV6-3 with TRBJ2-7, with D possibly TRBD2 on 7 matching bases. The CDR3 runs to 15 residues. Germline CDR1 and CDR2: MNHEY and SVGEGT. V was pared by 5 bases and J by 5 bases, with 19 bases between. As DNA, the CDR3 is TGTGCCAGCAGTATCGCCCGGGGGGCCTCTAACGAGCAGTACTTC. Amino acid sequence: CASSIARGASNEQYF.

The J gene is TRBJ1-2, the V gene TRBV7-2, with D unclear. CDR3 size: 15 residues. V dropped 5 bases and J dropped 8 bases, with 21 bases sitting between them. Germline V CDR1 and CDR2: SGHTA, FQGNSA. CDR3 amino acids: CASSPVVGAGRGYTF. The CDR3 region has the DNA TGTGCCAGCAGCCCCGTGGTGGGAGCGGGTAGAGGCTACACCTTC.

The chain carries TRBV7-2 and TRBJ2-7; 11 nucleotides match TRBD2. Germline V gene sequence: CDR1 SGHTA, CDR2 FQGNSA. V dropped 8 bases and J dropped 5; count of bases not matched to a gene: 8. The CDR3 is 14 residues long. This CDR3 is CASFSGLAGHEQYF. The DNA of the CDR3 is TGTGCCAGCTTTTCCGGACTAGCGGGCCACGAGCAGTACTTC. The variable domain in full, completed from reference TRBV7-2 and TRBJ2-7, reads GAGVSQSPSNKVTEKGKDVELRCDPISGHTALYWYRQSLGQGLEFLIYFQGNSAPDKSGLPSDRFSAERTGGSVSTLTIQRTQQEDSAVYLCASFSGLAGHEQYFGPGTRLTVT.

J is TRBJ2-4 and V is TRBV7-9; 7 positions agree with TRBD2. This CDR3 is 13 amino acids long. CDR1 is SEHNR, CDR2 FQNEAQ, per germline (reference sequence). Trimming at V came to 4 bases and at J to 5 bases, leaving 2 bases not matched to a gene. This CDR3 reads CASSSSGQNIQYF. For the CDR3, the DNA is TGTGCCAGCAGCTCTAGCGGCCAAAACATTCAGTACTTC.

The count of this clonotype is one. The genes are TRBV30 and TRBJ2-1, with D tentatively TRBD1 (7 bases). Germline loops: CDR1 GTSNPN, CDR2 SVGIG (reference sequence). The CDR3 runs to 15 residues. Trimming shortened V by 0 bases and J by 4 bases, and 13 bases separated the two germline ends. Written as DNA, the CDR3 is TGTGCCTGGAGTGTATGCGGGACAGTGTACAATGAGCAGTTCTTC. Translating gives CAWSVCGTVYNEQFF.

The chain employs TRBV29-1 and TRBJ2-5; TRBD2 agrees at 15 bases. There are 16 residues in the CDR3. Germline lookup yields CDR1 SQVTM and CDR2 ANQGSEA. J was trimmed by 5 bases and V by 6 bases; bases with no gene match: 10. The CDR3 coding sequence is TGCAGCGTCGGCCGGACTAGCGGGAGGGCCGCGGAGACCCAGTACTTC. Encoded protein: CSVGRTSGRAAETQYF.

This sequence joins TRBV28 and TRBJ1-3; D gene uncertain. Germline V CDR1 and CDR2: MDHEN, SYDVKM. Trimming took 2 bases from V and 0 from J, leaving 17 bases between them. This CDR3 is built from 18 residues. CDR3 bases: TGTGCCAGCAGTTTAAAGGGATTTCGGCTCTACTCTGGAAACACCATATATTTT. The encoded protein is CASSLKGFRLYSGNTIYF.

This chain uses TRBV18 with TRBJ1-1; no clear D gene. V lost 5 bases and J 4 bases, leaving 17 bases between the germline ends. Germline values: CDR1 KGHSH, CDR2 LQKENI. This CDR3 has 15 amino acids. The CDR3 here is CASSILGADGTEAFF. CDR3 DNA sequence: TGTGCCAGCTCAATACTAGGCGCGGATGGCACTGAAGCTTTCTTT.

The chain employs TRBV3-1 and TRBJ2-3; D may be TRBD1 (6 bases). Germline V gene data show CDR1 as LGHDT and CDR2 as YNNKEL (reference sequence). Deletions cut 3 bases from V and 8 bases from J, with 12 bases between. The CDR3 is made up of 13 amino acids. As DNA, the CDR3 is TGTGCCAGCAGCCAGAGGACAGACGGTACGCAGTATTTT. Its translation is CASSQRTDGTQYF.

This clonotype appeared a few times. This chain joins TRBV5-1 and TRBJ2-2; D remains ambiguous. V was trimmed by 0 bases and J by 3 bases, leaving 9 bases between them. From germline, CDR1 is SGHRS and CDR2 YFSETQ. CDR3 size: 15 residues. In nucleotides, the CDR3 is TGCGCCAGCAGCTTGGTGGCAGCCCACACCGGGGAGCTGTTTTTT. Translating it yields CASSLVAAHTGELFF.

V and J are TRBV29-1 and TRBJ1-1; 7 nucleotides line up with TRBD1. CDR1 and CDR2 (germline): SQVTM, ANQGSEA. V trimming: 6 bases; J trimming: 4 bases; junction bases outside the gene matches: 5. CDR3 size: 12 residues. CDR3 protein: CSVNRGPTEAFF. CDR3 coding DNA: TGCAGCGTCAACAGGGGACCCACTGAAGCTTTCTTT.

Many counts were recorded for this clonotype. The V call is TRBV12-3 or TRBV12-4, the J call TRBJ2-2, with D unresolved. This CDR3 is 16 amino acids long. Trimming pared 8 bases from V and 5 bases from J, leaving 21 bases between. This CDR3 reads CASRHVRPARTGELFF. CDR3 DNA sequence: TGTGCCAGCCGACACGTACGCCCGGCGAGGACCGGGGAGCTGTTTTTT.

The V call is TRBV12-3 or TRBV12-4, the J call TRBJ2-5; perhaps D is TRBD1 or TRBD2 (5 bases each). This CDR3 has 15 residues. Trimming stripped 8 bases from V and 5 bases from J, with 21 bases between. This chain's CDR3 is CASAFGSGTGETQYF. Here the CDR3 DNA reads TGTGCCAGCGCTTTTGGCTCGGGGACGGGGGAGACCCAGTACTTC.

This clonotype was seen many times. The chain employs TRBV7-9 and TRBJ2-2; D gene ambiguous. The CDR3 runs to 13 residues. CDR1 SEHNR and CDR2 FQNEAQ come from the germline V gene (reference sequence). Trimming cost V 5 bases and J 2 bases, with 6 bases left between them. Here the CDR3 reads CASSPQNTGELFF. The CDR3 region has the DNA TGTGCCAGCAGCCCCCAAAACACCGGGGAGCTGTTTTTT.

This clonotype was counted at least ten times. The chain joins TRBV20-1 to TRBJ2-1, with D uncertain. V was pared by 7 bases and J by 9 bases, with 16 bases between. Germline V gene data show CDR1 as DFQATT and CDR2 as SNEGSKA (reference sequence). CDR3 length equals 12 residues. CDR3 residues: CSVPTLSAEQFF. The CDR3, as DNA: TGCAGTGTACCGACTCTCAGCGCTGAGCAGTTCTTC.

This clonotype was observed a handful of times. The V call is TRBV4-3, the J call TRBJ2-5; 8 bases match TRBD1. This CDR3 is 15 amino acids long. V was pared by 3 bases and J by 5 bases, with 8 bases of the junction left unmatched. Germline V lookup: CDR1 LGHNA, CDR2 YSLEER. The CDR3 here is CASSQIGTGGETQYF. CDR3 DNA sequence: TGCGCCAGCAGCCAGATCGGGACAGGTGGGGAGACCCAGTACTTC.

The V call is TRBV29-1, the J call TRBJ2-1; D uncertain. Germline V gene lookup returns CDR1 SQVTM and CDR2 ANQGSEA. The CDR3 runs to 13 residues. The germline V and J ends were trimmed by 2 bases and 8 bases, with 13 bases remaining between them. CDR3 sequence reads: CSVETGRVYEQFF. DNA of the CDR3: TGCAGCGTTGAAACTGGAAGGGTCTATGAGCAGTTCTTC.